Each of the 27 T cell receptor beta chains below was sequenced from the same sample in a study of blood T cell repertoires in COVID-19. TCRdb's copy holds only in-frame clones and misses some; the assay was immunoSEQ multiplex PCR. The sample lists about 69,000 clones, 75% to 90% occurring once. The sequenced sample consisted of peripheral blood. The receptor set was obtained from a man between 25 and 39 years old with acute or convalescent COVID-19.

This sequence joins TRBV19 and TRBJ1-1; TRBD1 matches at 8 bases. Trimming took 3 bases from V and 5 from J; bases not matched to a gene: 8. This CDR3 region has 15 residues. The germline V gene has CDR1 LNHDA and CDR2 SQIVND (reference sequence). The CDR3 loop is CASSIWDRSDTEAFF. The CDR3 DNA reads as TGTGCCAGTAGTATTTGGGACAGGAGTGATACTGAAGCTTTCTTT. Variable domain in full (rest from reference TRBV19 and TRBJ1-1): DGGITQSPKYLFRKEGQNVTLSCEQNLNHDAMYWYRQDPGQGLRLIYYSQIVNDFQKGDIAEGYSVSREKKESFPLTVTSAQKNPTAFYLCASSIWDRSDTEAFFGQGTRLTVV.

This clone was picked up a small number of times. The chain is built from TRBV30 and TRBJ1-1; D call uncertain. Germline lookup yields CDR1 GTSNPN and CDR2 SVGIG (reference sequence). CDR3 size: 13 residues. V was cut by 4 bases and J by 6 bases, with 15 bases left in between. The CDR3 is CAWTSGSNAEAFF. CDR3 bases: TGTGCCTGGACGTCCGGGAGTAACGCTGAAGCTTTCTTT.

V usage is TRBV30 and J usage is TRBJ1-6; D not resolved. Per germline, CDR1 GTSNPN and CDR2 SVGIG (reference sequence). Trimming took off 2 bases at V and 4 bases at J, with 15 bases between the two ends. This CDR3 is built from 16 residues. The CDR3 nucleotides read TGTGCCTGGAGTTCGACCCCGAGGGAGTATAATTCACCCCTCCACTTT. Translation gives CAWSSTPREYNSPLHF.

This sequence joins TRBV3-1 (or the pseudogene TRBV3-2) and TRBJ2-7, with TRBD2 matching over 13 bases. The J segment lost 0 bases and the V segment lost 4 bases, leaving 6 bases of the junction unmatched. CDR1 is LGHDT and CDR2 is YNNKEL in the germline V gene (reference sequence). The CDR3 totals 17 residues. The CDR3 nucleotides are TGTGCCAGCAGCCCCGGACTAGCGGGGGTGGGCTCCTACGAGCAGTACTTC. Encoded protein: CASSPGLAGVGSYEQYF.

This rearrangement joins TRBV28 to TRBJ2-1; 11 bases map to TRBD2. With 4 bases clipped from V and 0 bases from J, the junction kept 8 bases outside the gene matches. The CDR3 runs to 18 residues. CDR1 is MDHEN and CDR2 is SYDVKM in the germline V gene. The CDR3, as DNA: TGTGCCAGCAGTTCCGGGACTAGCGGTTTTTTCTCCTACAATGAGCAGTTCTTC. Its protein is CASSSGTSGFFSYNEQFF.

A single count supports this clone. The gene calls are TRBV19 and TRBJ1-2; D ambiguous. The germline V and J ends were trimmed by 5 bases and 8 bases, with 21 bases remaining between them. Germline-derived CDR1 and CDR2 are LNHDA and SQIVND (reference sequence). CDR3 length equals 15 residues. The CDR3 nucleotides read TGTGCCAGTAGTCCGCGGGCTCGGGGAGGGTTCGGCTACACCTTC. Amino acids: CASSPRARGGFGYTF.

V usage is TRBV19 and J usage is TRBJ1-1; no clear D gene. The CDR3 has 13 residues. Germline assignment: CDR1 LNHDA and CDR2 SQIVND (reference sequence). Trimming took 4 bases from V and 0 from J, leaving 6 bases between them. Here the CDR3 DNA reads TGTGCCAGTAGTAACGTAGTGAACACTGAAGCTTTCTTT. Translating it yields CASSNVVNTEAFF.

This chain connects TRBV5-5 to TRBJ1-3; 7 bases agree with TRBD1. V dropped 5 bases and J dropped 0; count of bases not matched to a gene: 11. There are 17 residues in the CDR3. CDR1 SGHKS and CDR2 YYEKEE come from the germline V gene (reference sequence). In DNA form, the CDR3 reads TGTGCCAGCAGTTTATTCGGACAGGTTGTCTCTGGAAACACCATATATTTT. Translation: CASSLFGQVVSGNTIYF. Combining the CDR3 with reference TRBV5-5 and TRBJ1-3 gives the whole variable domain DAGVTQSPTHLIKTRGQQVTLRCSPISGHKSVSWYQQVLGQGPQFIFQYYEKEERGRGNFPDRFSARQFPNYSSELNVNALLLGDSALYLCASSLFGQVVSGNTIYFGEGSWLTVV.

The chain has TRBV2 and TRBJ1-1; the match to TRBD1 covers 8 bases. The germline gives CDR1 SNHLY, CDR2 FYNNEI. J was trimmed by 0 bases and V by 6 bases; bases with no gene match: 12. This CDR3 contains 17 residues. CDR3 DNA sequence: TGTGCCAGCAGAGGGACAGGTTTAGAACTTATGAACACTGAAGCTTTCTTT. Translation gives CASRGTGLELMNTEAFF.

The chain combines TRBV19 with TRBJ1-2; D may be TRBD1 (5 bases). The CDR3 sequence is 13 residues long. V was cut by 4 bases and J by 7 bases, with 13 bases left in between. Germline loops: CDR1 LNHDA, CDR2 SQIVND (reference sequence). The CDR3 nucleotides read TGTGCCAGTAGTACGCCGGGGGGTTCTGGCTACACCTTC. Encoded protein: CASSTPGGSGYTF. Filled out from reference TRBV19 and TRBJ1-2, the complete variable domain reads DGGITQSPKYLFRKEGQNVTLSCEQNLNHDAMYWYRQDPGQGLRLIYYSQIVNDFQKGDIAEGYSVSREKKESFPLTVTSAQKNPTAFYLCASSTPGGSGYTFGSGTRLTVV.

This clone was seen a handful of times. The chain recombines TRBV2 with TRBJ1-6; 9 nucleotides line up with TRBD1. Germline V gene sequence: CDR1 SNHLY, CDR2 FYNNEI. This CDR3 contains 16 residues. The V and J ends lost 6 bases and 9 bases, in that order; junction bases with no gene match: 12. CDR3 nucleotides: TGTGCCAGCAGCCAAAACCGGGACAGGGAAGGTTCACCCCTCCACTTT. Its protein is CASSQNRDREGSPLHF.

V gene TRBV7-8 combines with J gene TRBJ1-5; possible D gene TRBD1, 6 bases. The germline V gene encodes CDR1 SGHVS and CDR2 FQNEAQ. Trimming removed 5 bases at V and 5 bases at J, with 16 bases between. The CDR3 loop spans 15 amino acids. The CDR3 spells CASSQATGSDQPQHF. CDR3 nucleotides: TGTGCCAGCAGCCAAGCTACAGGGTCGGATCAGCCCCAGCATTTT. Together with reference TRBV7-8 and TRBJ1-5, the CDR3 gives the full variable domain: GAGVSQSPRYKVAKRGQDVALRCDPISGHVSLFWYQQALGQGPEFLTYFQNEAQLDKSGLPSDRFFAERPEGSVSTLKIQRTQQEDSAVYLCASSQATGSDQPQHFGDGTRLSIL.

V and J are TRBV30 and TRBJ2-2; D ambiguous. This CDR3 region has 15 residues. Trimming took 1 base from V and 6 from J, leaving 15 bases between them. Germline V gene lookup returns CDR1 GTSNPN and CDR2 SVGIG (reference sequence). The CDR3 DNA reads TGTGCCTGGAGTGACCTCCGGTGGTCGGCCGGGGAGCTGTTTTTT. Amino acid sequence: CAWSDLRWSAGELFF. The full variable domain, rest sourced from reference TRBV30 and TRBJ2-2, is SQTIHQWPATLVQPVGSPLSLECTVEGTSNPNLYWYRQAAGRGLQLLFYSVGIGQISSEVPQNLSASRPQDRQFILSSKKLLLSDSGFYLCAWSDLRWSAGELFFGEGSRLTVL.

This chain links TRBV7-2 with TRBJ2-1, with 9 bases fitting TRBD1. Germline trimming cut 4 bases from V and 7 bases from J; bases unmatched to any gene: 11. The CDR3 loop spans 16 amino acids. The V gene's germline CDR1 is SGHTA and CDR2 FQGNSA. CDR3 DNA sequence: TGTGCCAGCAGCTCGCCGCCCCGGGACAGGGTTAATGAGCAGTTCTTC. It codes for CASSSPPRDRVNEQFF. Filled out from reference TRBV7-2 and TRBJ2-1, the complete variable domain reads GAGVSQSPSNKVTEKGKDVELRCDPISGHTALYWYRQSLGQGLEFLIYFQGNSAPDKSGLPSDRFSAERTGGSVSTLTIQRTQQEDSAVYLCASSSPPRDRVNEQFFGPGTRLTVL.

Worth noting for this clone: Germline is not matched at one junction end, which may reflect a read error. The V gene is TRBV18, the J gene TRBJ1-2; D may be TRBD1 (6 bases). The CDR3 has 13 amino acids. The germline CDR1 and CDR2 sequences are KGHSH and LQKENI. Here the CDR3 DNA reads TGTGCCAGCTCACCAAATCCGAGGGACACTAAATACTTC. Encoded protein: CASSPNPRDTKYF.

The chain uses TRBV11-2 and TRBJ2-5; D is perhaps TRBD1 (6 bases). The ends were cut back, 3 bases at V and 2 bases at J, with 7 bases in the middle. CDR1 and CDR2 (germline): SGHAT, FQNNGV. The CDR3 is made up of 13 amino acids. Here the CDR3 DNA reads TGTGCCAGCAGCTTGGGGACACAAGAGACCCAGTACTTC. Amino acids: CASSLGTQETQYF.

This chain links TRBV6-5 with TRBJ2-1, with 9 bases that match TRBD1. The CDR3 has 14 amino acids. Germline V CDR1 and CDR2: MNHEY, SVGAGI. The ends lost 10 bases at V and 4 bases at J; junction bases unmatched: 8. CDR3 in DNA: TGTGCCACCCAAAGACAGGGGGGGTACAATGAGCAGTTCTTC. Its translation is CATQRQGGYNEQFF.

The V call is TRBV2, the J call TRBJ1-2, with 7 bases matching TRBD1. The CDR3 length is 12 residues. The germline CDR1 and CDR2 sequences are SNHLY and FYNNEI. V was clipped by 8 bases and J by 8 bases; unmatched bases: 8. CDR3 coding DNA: TGTGCCAGCCAGAGGGGGCGTAACGGCTACACCTTC. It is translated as CASQRGRNGYTF.

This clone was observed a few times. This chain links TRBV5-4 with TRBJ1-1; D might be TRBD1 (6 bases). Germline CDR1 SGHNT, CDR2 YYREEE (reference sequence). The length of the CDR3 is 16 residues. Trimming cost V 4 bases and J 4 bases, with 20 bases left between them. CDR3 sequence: CASSLIQGSWGTEAFF. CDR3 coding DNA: TGTGCCAGCAGCCTAATACAGGGATCTTGGGGCACTGAAGCTTTCTTT.

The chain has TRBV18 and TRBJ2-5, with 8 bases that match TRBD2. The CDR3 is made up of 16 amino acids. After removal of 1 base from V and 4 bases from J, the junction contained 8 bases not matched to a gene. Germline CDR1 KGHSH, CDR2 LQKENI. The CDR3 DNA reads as TGTGCCAGCTCACCACAACAACCGGGGGGGACAGAGACCCAGTACTTC. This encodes CASSPQQPGGTETQYF. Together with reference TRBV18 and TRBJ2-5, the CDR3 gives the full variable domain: NAGVMQNPRHLVRRRGQEARLRCSPMKGHSHVYWYRQLPEEGLKFMVYLQKENIIDESGMPKERFSAEFPKEGPSILRIQQVVRGDSAAYFCASSPQQPGGTETQYFGPGTRLLVL.

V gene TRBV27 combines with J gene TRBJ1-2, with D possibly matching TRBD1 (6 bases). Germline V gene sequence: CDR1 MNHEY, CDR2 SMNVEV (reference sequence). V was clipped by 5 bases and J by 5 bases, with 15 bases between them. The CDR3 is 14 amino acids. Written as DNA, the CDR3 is TGTGCCAGCAGTCCTGGACAGTTACGTTATGGCTACACCTTC. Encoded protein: CASSPGQLRYGYTF.

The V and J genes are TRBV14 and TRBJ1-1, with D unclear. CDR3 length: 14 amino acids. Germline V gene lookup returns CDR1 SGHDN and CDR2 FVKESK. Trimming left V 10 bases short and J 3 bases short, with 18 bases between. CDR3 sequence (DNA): TGTGCCACCACGGCGGTACGGGATGACACTGAAGCTTTCTTT. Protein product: CATTAVRDDTEAFF. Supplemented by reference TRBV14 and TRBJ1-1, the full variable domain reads EAGVTQFPSHSVIEKGQTVTLRCDPISGHDNLYWYRRVMGKEIKFLLHFVKESKQDESGMPNNRFLAERTGGTYSTLKVQPAELEDSGVYFCATTAVRDDTEAFFGQGTRLTVV.

The CDR3: CASSAQVSNQPQHF. Here the CDR3 DNA reads TGCGCCAGCAGCGCTCAGGTTAGCAATCAGCCCCAGCATTTT. This chain joins TRBV4-1 and TRBJ1-5; unclear D gene. Trimming took off 5 bases at V and 0 bases at J, with 8 bases between the two ends. Germline values: CDR1 MGHRA, CDR2 YSYEKL. This CDR3 region has 14 residues.

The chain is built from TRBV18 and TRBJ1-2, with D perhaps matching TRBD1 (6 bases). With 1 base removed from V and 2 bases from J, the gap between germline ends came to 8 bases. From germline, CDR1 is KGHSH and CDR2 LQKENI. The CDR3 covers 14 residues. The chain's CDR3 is CASSPQGENYGYTF. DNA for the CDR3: TGTGCCAGCTCACCACAGGGGGAAAACTATGGCTACACCTTC.

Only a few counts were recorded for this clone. This CDR3 reads CASKGGRWTEAFF. The DNA for the CDR3 is TGTGCCAGTAAGGGGGGGCGTTGGACTGAAGCTTTCTTT. The chain uses TRBV19 and TRBJ1-1; maybe TRBD1 (6 bases). Per the germline V gene, CDR1 is LNHDA and CDR2 is SQIVND (reference sequence). V lost 7 bases and J 5 bases, leaving 14 bases between the germline ends. This CDR3 has 13 residues. The full variable domain, rest sourced from reference TRBV19 and TRBJ1-1, is DGGITQSPKYLFRKEGQNVTLSCEQNLNHDAMYWYRQDPGQGLRLIYYSQIVNDFQKGDIAEGYSVSREKKESFPLTVTSAQKNPTAFYLCASKGGRWTEAFFGQGTRLTVV.

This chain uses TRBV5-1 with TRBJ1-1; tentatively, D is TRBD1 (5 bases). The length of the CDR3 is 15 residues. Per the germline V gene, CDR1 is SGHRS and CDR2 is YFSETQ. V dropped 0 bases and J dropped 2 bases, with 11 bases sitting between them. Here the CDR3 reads CASSLEGLINTEAFF. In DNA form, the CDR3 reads TGCGCCAGCAGCTTGGAGGGGCTGATTAACACTGAAGCTTTCTTT. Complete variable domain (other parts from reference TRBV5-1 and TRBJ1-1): KAGVTQTPRYLIKTRGQQVTLSCSPISGHRSVSWYQQTPGQGLQFLFEYFSETQRNKGNFPGRFSGRQFSNSRSEMNVSTLELGDSALYLCASSLEGLINTEAFFGQGTRLTVV.

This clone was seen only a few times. CDR3 nucleotide sequence: TGTGCCAGCAGCTCCCCCGTGAGGGGGCGGTCCTACGAGCAGTACTTC. Its translation: CASSSPVRGRSYEQYF. V and J are TRBV7-2 and TRBJ2-7; TRBD1 agrees at 7 bases. After removal of 4 bases from V and 1 base from J, the junction contained 10 bases not matched to a gene. There are 16 residues in the CDR3. Germline V gives CDR1 SGHTA, CDR2 FQGNSA.